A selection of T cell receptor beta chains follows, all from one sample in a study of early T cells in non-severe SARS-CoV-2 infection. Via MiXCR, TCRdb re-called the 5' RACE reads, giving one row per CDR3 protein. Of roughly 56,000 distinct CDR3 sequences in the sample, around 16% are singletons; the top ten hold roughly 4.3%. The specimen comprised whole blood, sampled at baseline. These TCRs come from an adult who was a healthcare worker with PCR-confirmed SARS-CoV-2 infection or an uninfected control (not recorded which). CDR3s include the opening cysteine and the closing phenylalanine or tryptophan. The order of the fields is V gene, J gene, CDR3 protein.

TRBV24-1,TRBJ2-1,CATGTEGNEQFF
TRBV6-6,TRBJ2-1,CASNDYHYNEQFF
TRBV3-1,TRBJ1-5,CASSQGNTVNQPQHF
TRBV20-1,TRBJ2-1,CSARDPSVLYEQFF
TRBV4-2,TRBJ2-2,CASSQEPSGNTGELFF
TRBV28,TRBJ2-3,CASSITGGTDTQYF
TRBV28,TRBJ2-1,CASTVAGGNSYNEQFF
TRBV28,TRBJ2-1,CASSPFIVGEQFF
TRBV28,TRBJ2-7,CASSLHQREQYF
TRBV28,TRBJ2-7,CAISGGMYEQYF
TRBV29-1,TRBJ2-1,CSVDIGGQPYNEQFF
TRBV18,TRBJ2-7,CASSPPDDYEQYF
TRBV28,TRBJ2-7,CASRGLTARAEQYF
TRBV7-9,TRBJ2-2,CASSLVGDTGELFF
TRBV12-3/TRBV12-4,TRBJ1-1,CASSPQAEAFF
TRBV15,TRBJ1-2,CATSRDPPQRINYGYTF
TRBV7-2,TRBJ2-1,CASSYRTPLTNNEQFF
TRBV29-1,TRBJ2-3,CSVEREDTQYF
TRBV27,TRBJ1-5,CASSTNYNQPQHF
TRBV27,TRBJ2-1,CASSLSPGYEQFF
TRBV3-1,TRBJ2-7,CASSFPGQPYEQYF
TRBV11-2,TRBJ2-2,CASSSIVGSNTGELFF
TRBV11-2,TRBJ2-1,CASSFWTSLRYNEQFF
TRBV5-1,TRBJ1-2,CASSLATGESYGYTF
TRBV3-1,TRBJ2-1,CASSQVGGEQFF
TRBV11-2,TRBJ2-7,CASSLGGGRAYEQYF
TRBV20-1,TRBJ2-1,CSARGASAESYNEQFF
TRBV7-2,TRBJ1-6,CASSQTGIRLSSPLHF
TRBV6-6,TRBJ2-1,CASSYRLGGEQFF
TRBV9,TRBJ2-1,CASSLRLAGGPVEQFF
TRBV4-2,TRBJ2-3,CASSQEQPSPQYF
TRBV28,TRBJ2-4,CASSLWTSGAGRSIQYF
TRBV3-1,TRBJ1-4,CASSHPGQGNEKLFF
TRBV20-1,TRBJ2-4,CSASGQLAKNIQYF
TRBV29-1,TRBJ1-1,CSVRAVNTEAFF
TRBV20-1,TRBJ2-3,CSAPLGVSLTDTQYF
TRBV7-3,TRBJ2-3,CASSLSRITDTQYF
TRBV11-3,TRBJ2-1,CASSLGGTGRKNEQFF
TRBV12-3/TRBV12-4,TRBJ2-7,CASSYTGYQTYEQYF
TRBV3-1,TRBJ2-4,CASSQRLAENIQYF
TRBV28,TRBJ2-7,CASSSGQGAIYEQYF
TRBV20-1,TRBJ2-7,CSARVEGVSYEQYF
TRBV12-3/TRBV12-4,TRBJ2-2,CASTPRASLSAWGRELFF
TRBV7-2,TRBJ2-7,CASSYRLQITWYEQYF
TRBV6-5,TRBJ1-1,CASSYSSLSEAFF
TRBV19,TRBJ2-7,CASSIYGGMEQYF
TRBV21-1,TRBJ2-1,CASSPIAGPYNEQFF
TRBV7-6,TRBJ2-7,CASSLPPPGQGPFEEQYF
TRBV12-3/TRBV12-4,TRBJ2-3,CASSLVDASTDTQYF